These 10 T cell receptor beta chains came from one sample sequenced in a study of CD8+CD57+ T cells in acquired aplastic anemia. CDR3 and TCR beta VDJ profiling relied on genomic DNA as the template. TCRdb ran MiXCR on the reads and lists one entry per CDR3 protein. The table includes some 170,000 distinct CDR3 sequences, approximately 43% detected once. Sequencing was carried out using sorted CD4+, CD8+, or CD8+CD57+ T cells (not recorded which) from PBMCs. The receptors stem from a human donor in good health.

This clonotype was found a few times. The chain carries TRBV2 and TRBJ2-1; D call uncertain. The CDR3 spans 12 residues. Between the trimmed V and J ends, which lost 1 base and 8 bases, there was a span of 6 bases. CDR1 is SNHLY and CDR2 is FYNNEI in the germline V gene. CDR3 sequence reads: CASSEGRDEQFF. In nucleotides, the CDR3 is TGTGCCAGCAGTGAAGGTCGGGATGAGCAGTTCTTC. The whole variable domain, filled in from reference TRBV2 and TRBJ2-1, reads EPEVTQTPSHQVTQMGQEVILRCVPISNHLYFYWYRQILGQKVEFLVSFYNNEISEKSEIFDDQFSVERPDGSNFTLKIRSTKLEDSAMYFCASSEGRDEQFFGPGTRLTVL.

This clonotype was observed a few times. The chain uses TRBV7-1 and TRBJ2-6; 9 bases are shared with TRBD1. TRBV7-1 falls under the ORF class, with uncertain function. Trimming removed 3 bases from V and 3 bases from J; junction bases left unmatched: 18. CDR3 size: 21 residues. For the CDR3, the DNA is TGTGCCAGCAGCTCGCCGAACAGGGGGCGGCCCCCTTTCCATGGGGCCAACGTCCTGACTTTC. Residues: CASSSPNRGRPPFHGANVLTF.

This chain uses TRBV6-4 with TRBJ1-5; D not resolved. Germline loops: CDR1 MRHNA, CDR2 SNTAGT. This CDR3 has 16 residues. V dropped 5 bases and J dropped 0 bases, with 14 bases sitting between them. The CDR3 nucleotides are TGTGCCAGCAGTCAAAAGGGCCGGGATAGCAATCAGCCCCAGCATTTT. Its protein is CASSQKGRDSNQPQHF.

The chain couples TRBV9 to TRBJ1-5; D is unclear. In germline, CDR1 is SGDLS, CDR2 YYNGEE. This CDR3 is 13 amino acids long. V was pared by 0 bases and J by 7 bases, with 8 bases between. CDR3 bases: TGTGCCAGCAGCGTAGCAGCGGGCCAGCCCCAGCATTTT. It translates to CASSVAAGQPQHF. Full variable domain (rest looked up from reference TRBV9 and TRBJ1-5): DSGVTQTPKHLITATGQRVTLRCSPRSGDLSVYWYQQSLDQGLQFLIQYYNGEERAKGNILERFSAQQFPDLHSELNLSSLELGDSALYFCASSVAAGQPQHFGDGTRLSIL.

This clonotype was seen at least ten times. The J gene is TRBJ2-6, the V gene TRBV20-1; weak D call: TRBD2 (6 bases). Germline CDR1 DFQATT, CDR2 SNEGSKA (reference sequence). The CDR3 runs 20 residues. Trimming removed 2 bases at V and 4 bases at J, with 27 bases between. The CDR3 sequence: CSARFPGSRDSPSGANVLTF. CDR3 sequence (DNA): TGCAGTGCTAGATTCCCCGGGAGTCGGGATTCGCCTTCCGGGGCCAACGTCCTGACTTTC.

This clonotype was seen repeatedly, ten times or more. The chain joins TRBV2 to TRBJ2-5; no reliable D call. Trimming removed 7 bases at V and 4 bases at J, with 13 bases between. The CDR3 consists of 13 residues. The V gene's germline CDR1 is SNHLY and CDR2 FYNNEI. The CDR3 loop reads CASNSRSRETQYF. The CDR3 DNA is TGTGCCAGCAACTCCAGGTCCAGAGAGACCCAGTACTTC. The whole variable domain, filled in from reference TRBV2 and TRBJ2-5, reads EPEVTQTPSHQVTQMGQEVILRCVPISNHLYFYWYRQILGQKVEFLVSFYNNEISEKSEIFDDQFSVERPDGSNFTLKIRSTKLEDSAMYFCASNSRSRETQYFGPGTRLLVL.

The chain links TRBV10-1 to TRBJ1-3; D is undetermined. Trimming took off 7 bases at V and 0 bases at J, with 10 bases between the two ends. The germline CDR1 and CDR2 sequences are WNHNN and SYGVQD (reference sequence). The CDR3 extends over 14 amino acids. The CDR3 is CASIQTDSGNTIYF. As DNA, the CDR3 is TGCGCCAGCATCCAGACGGACTCTGGAAACACCATATATTTT.

This clonotype was seen many times. This rearrangement joins TRBV5-8 to TRBJ1-5; D unresolved. V gave up 0 bases and J gave up 4 bases, with 5 bases separating them. The CDR3 extends over 13 amino acids. The V gene's germline CDR1 is SGHTS and CDR2 YDEGEE. CDR3 nucleotides: TGTGCCAGCAGCTTGGAACTGAATCAGCCCCAGCATTTT. Its protein is CASSLELNQPQHF.

To note about this clonotype: Just one base apart from a much larger clone, this may be a read error. J is TRBJ2-2 and V is TRBV12-3 or TRBV12-4; D ambiguous. V was shortened by 6 bases and J by 7 bases, with 6 bases between the two germline ends. The length of the CDR3 is 11 residues. CDR3 bases: TGTGCCAGCAGAGTTTGCGGGGAGCTGTTTTTT. This encodes CASRVCGELFF.

The chain links TRBV7-3 to TRBJ2-1, with 7 bases fitting TRBD2. The germline gives CDR1 SGHTA, CDR2 FQGTGA. V shed 5 bases and J 6 bases; nucleotides not matched to a gene: 4. CDR3 size: 13 residues. CDR3 sequence: CASSRPGGNEQFF. DNA of the CDR3: TGTGCCAGCAGCCGCCCGGGGGGCAATGAGCAGTTCTTC.